Listed below are T cell receptor beta chains from one sample, sequenced in a study of blood T cells in healthy people across ages. TCRdb processed the 5' RACE reads anew with MiXCR; each CDR3 protein has one entry. The sample includes 700,000 or so distinct CDR3 sequences, roughly 43% seen only once; the top ten take around 30%. The sequenced sample was blood. These TCRs come from an elderly man in good health. Both conserved end residues are part of each CDR3. The D gene is left open where the match is weak. Clone size, where shown, is once, few, many, or a class for clones that have expanded.

clone size	D gene	V gene	J gene	CDR3 protein	CDR3 DNA
many	TRBD2	TRBV15	TRBJ2-7	CATSRFGTSGSLGEQYF	TGTGCCACCAGCAGATTCGGGACTAGCGGGAGTTTAGGCGAGCAGTACTTC
few	-	TRBV7-2	TRBJ1-1	CASSPSGGNTEAFF	TGTGCCAGCAGTCCTTCGGGTGGGAACACTGAAGCTTTCTTT
few	-	TRBV5-5	TRBJ2-5	CASSSPPTVPGTQYF	TGTGCCAGCAGCTCACCACCGACAGTACCGGGGACCCAGTACTTC
-	-	TRBV4-2	TRBJ2-1	CASSQEGAENEQFF	TGTGCCAGCAGCCAAGAGGGGGCGGAGAATGAGCAGTTCTTC
-	TRBD2	TRBV6-5	TRBJ2-1	CATISGTYNEQFF	TGTGCCACCATTAGCGGGACCTACAATGAGCAGTTCTTC
few	TRBD2	TRBV20-1	TRBJ2-1	CSARTSAGPLNEQFF	TGCAGTGCCAGAACCTCAGCGGGACCGTTAAATGAGCAGTTCTTC
few	TRBD2	TRBV20-1	TRBJ2-7	CSAPNSGIEQYF	TGCAGTGCCCCAAATAGCGGGATCGAGCAGTACTTC
few	TRBD2	TRBV7-9	TRBJ2-5	CASSSLAGVLGETQYF	TGTGCCAGCAGCTCTTTAGCGGGAGTCCTCGGAGAGACCCAGTACTTC
-	TRBD1	TRBV6-2/TRBV6-3	TRBJ2-5	CASSRPGTAQETQYF	TGTGCCAGCAGTCGCCCCGGGACAGCACAAGAGACCCAGTACTTC
few	-	TRBV12-3/TRBV12-4	TRBJ2-7	CASSLLVASSYEQYF	TGTGCCAGCAGTTTATTGGTCGCAAGCTCCTACGAGCAGTACTTC
-	TRBD1	TRBV12-3/TRBV12-4	TRBJ2-7	CASSGQGSSYEQYF	TGTGCCAGCAGCGGACAGGGGTCCTCCTACGAGCAGTACTTC
-	-	TRBV27	TRBJ2-3	CASSVTHSTDTQYF	TGTGCCAGCAGCGTGACCCATAGCACAGATACGCAGTATTTT
few	TRBD1	TRBV28	TRBJ2-5	CASSPRDRTETQYF	TGTGCCAGCAGTCCCAGGGACAGGACTGAGACCCAGTACTTC
few	-	TRBV11-2	TRBJ2-1	CASSLAMSSYNEQFF	TGTGCCAGCAGCTTAGCTATGAGCTCCTACAATGAGCAGTTCTTC
many	-	TRBV4-3	TRBJ2-1	CASSQDGYNEQFF	TGCGCCAGCAGCCAAGATGGGTACAATGAGCAGTTCTTC
-	-	TRBV12-3/TRBV12-4	TRBJ2-3	CASRKSPPGTDTQYF	TGTGCCAGCAGGAAAAGCCCACCCGGCACAGATACGCAGTATTTT
-	TRBD1	TRBV10-1	TRBJ2-1	CASSDGTGGRDNEQFF	TGCGCCAGCAGTGATGGGACAGGGGGCCGGGACAATGAGCAGTTCTTC
-	TRBD1	TRBV7-9	TRBJ2-7	CASSPSRQGSSYEQYF	TGTGCCAGCAGCCCCTCGAGACAGGGAAGCTCCTACGAGCAGTACTTC
few	-	TRBV29-1	TRBJ2-1	CSVARADNEQFF	TGCAGCGTTGCGCGGGCTGACAATGAGCAGTTCTTC
-	-	TRBV5-1	TRBJ2-5	CASSRQAGASQETQYF	TGCGCCAGCAGCCGTCAGGCAGGGGCTTCCCAAGAGACCCAGTACTTC
-	-	TRBV7-9	TRBJ2-7	CASSLGSNAYEQYF	TGTGCCAGCAGCTTAGGCTCGAACGCCTACGAGCAGTACTTC
-	-	TRBV21-1	TRBJ2-3	CASSASTSGTTDTQYF	TGTGCCAGCAGCGCTTCGACTAGCGGGACCACAGATACGCAGTATTTT
many	-	TRBV29-1	TRBJ2-5	CSVPARMRETQYF	TGCAGCGTTCCGGCTAGGATGCGGGAGACCCAGTACTTC
-	TRBD1	TRBV7-2	TRBJ1-6	CASRGQGTHFSPLHF	TGTGCCAGCAGGGGACAGGGAACCCACTTTTCACCCCTCCACTTT
few	TRBD1	TRBV6-5	TRBJ2-3	CASREQGITDTQYF	TGTGCCAGCAGGGAACAGGGGATCACAGATACGCAGTATTTT
few	TRBD1	TRBV3-1	TRBJ2-5	CASSPRTGVPYQETQYF	TGTGCCAGCAGCCCGCGGACAGGGGTTCCGTACCAAGAGACCCAGTACTTC
-	-	TRBV29-1	TRBJ2-7	CSAVLAQGLNYEQYF	TGCAGCGCTGTACTAGCCCAGGGGCTAAATTACGAGCAGTACTTC
-	-	TRBV12-3/TRBV12-4	TRBJ1-2	CASSFKGWAGYGYTF	TGTGCCAGCAGTTTTAAAGGTTGGGCGGGATATGGCTACACCTTC
few	-	TRBV7-2	TRBJ2-1	CASSDRDGAYEQFF	TGTGCCAGCAGCGACCGGGACGGTGCCTACGAGCAGTTCTTC
-	-	TRBV7-3	TRBJ2-1	CASSLTPGRQDEQFF	TGTGCCAGCAGCTTAACTCCCGGTAGGCAGGATGAGCAGTTCTTC
few	-	TRBV5-1	TRBJ1-1	CASRGPEQGNTEAFF	TGCGCCAGCAGGGGACCGGAACAGGGGAACACTGAAGCTTTCTTT
many	-	TRBV27	TRBJ1-6	CASSSQGRYNSPLHF	TGTGCCAGCAGTTCACAGGGACGGTATAATTCACCCCTCCACTTT
-	-	TRBV6-2/TRBV6-3	TRBJ2-3	CASSTIQGYTDTQYF	TGTGCCAGCTCAACTATACAGGGTTACACAGATACGCAGTATTTT
few	TRBD1	TRBV4-2	TRBJ2-2	CASSPQSVGTVNTGELFF	TGTGCCAGCAGCCCTCAAAGCGTAGGGACAGTTAACACCGGGGAGCTGTTTTTT
few	-	TRBV10-2	TRBJ2-1	CASNPGAGTNNEQFF	TGCGCCAGCAACCCCGGGGCGGGGACGAACAATGAGCAGTTCTTC
once	TRBD2	TRBV28	TRBJ2-1	CASHSGRVIGNEQFF	TGTGCCAGCCATTCTGGGAGGGTAATCGGGAATGAGCAGTTCTTC
many	-	TRBV4-3	TRBJ2-2	CASSQDTGTGELFF	TGCGCCAGCAGCCAAGATACAGGGACCGGGGAGCTGTTTTTT
-	-	TRBV3-1	TRBJ2-5	CASRPKVQETQYF	TGTGCCAGCAGACCAAAGGTCCAAGAGACCCAGTACTTC
-	TRBD2	TRBV6-2/TRBV6-3	TRBJ2-4	CASSSPLSGQYF	TGTGCCAGCAGCAGCCCTCTTAGCGGGCAGTACTTC
-	-	TRBV9	TRBJ2-7	CASSNTSHEQYF	TGTGCCAGCAGCAATACATCCCACGAGCAGTACTTC
many	TRBD2	TRBV29-1	TRBJ2-3	CSASGTSVADTQYF	TGCAGCGCCTCCGGGACTAGCGTCGCAGATACGCAGTATTTT
-	TRBD1	TRBV30	TRBJ2-7	CAWGAGQGAFEQYF	TGTGCCTGGGGCGCGGGACAGGGGGCATTCGAGCAGTACTTC